The 10 T cell receptor beta chains given below trace back to one sample, sequenced in a study of long-term antiretroviral therapy in people with HIV. Researchers report immunoSEQ v3.0 was run at survey level. Data came from immunoSEQ multiplex PCR; TCRdb stores just in-frame clones and leaves some out. The sample contains some 26,000 clones, 82% of which appear only once. The sample consisted of unsorted PBMCs, taken 2.9 years after starting antiretroviral therapy. The receptors here all came from a man aged 50-60 years with HIV.

This chain connects TRBV27 to TRBJ1-5; 9 positions match TRBD1. CDR1 is MNHEY, CDR2 SMNVEV, per germline (reference sequence). V lost 5 bases and J lost 4; bases outside the gene matches: 9. The CDR3 extends over 16 amino acids. CDR3 coding DNA: TGTGCCAGCAGTCCTCTCCCGACAGGGGGGAATCAGCCCCAGCATTTT. Translated: CASSPLPTGGNQPQHF.

The rearrangement uses TRBV6-6 and TRBJ1-5; unclear D gene. The CDR3 has 15 residues. Trimming shortened V by 6 bases and J by 0 bases, and 12 bases separated the two germline ends. Germline-derived CDR1 and CDR2 are MNHNY and SVGAGI (reference sequence). The CDR3 region is CASRPDGYSNQPQHF. The CDR3 DNA is TGTGCCAGCAGACCTGACGGGTATAGCAATCAGCCCCAGCATTTT.

This rearrangement joins TRBV5-4 to TRBJ1-1; 7 bases map to TRBD1. CDR1 and CDR2 (germline): SGHNT, YYREEE (reference sequence). The CDR3 is made up of 14 amino acids. The trim removed 4 bases at V and 6 bases at J, leaving 9 bases unmatched. In DNA, the CDR3 is TGTGCCAGCAGCCATCAGGGGGTAGTGGCTGAAGCTTTCTTT. Amino acids: CASSHQGVVAEAFF. The full variable domain, with the rest looked up from reference TRBV5-4 and TRBJ1-1, is ETGVTQSPTHLIKTRGQQVTLRCSSQSGHNTVSWYQQALGQGPQFIFQYYREEENGRGNFPPRFSGLQFPNYSSELNVNALELDDSALYLCASSHQGVVAEAFFGQGTRLTVV.

The chain is built from TRBV7-6 and TRBJ2-1; a possible D gene is TRBD2 (5 bases). V was clipped by 5 bases and J by 2 bases, with 10 bases between them. CDR3 length: 14 residues. Germline V lookup: CDR1 SGHVS, CDR2 FNYEAQ. The CDR3 loop reads CASSPGSAYNEQFF. In nucleotides, the CDR3 is TGTGCCAGCAGCCCGGGGAGCGCCTACAATGAGCAGTTCTTC.

The CDR3 reads CASSPPEVSYNEQFF. The CDR3, as DNA: TGTGCCAGCTCACCACCGGAAGTTTCCTACAATGAGCAGTTCTTC. The chain is built from TRBV18 and TRBJ2-1; D not certain. This CDR3 comprises 15 residues. With 0 bases removed from V and 1 base from J, the gap between germline ends came to 7 bases. Per germline, CDR1 KGHSH and CDR2 LQKENI.

This chain links TRBV14 with TRBJ2-7; D unclear. The CDR3 is 19 amino acids. The V and J ends lost 4 bases and 4 bases respectively, with 29 bases between them. Germline CDR1 is SGHDN and CDR2 is FVKESK. CDR3 bases: TGTGCCAGCAGCCCGATCTCTCTTCGGACCCCCAATTGGATTTACGAGCAGTACTTC. It specifies CASSPISLRTPNWIYEQYF.

The V and J genes are TRBV27 and TRBJ2-2, with D unresolved. The CDR3 has 16 amino acids. Germline V gene data show CDR1 as MNHEY and CDR2 as SMNVEV (reference sequence). Trimming cost V 3 bases and J 4 bases, with 15 bases left between them. CDR3 residues: CASSLGSQLPTGELFF. The CDR3 DNA reads as TGTGCCAGCAGTTTGGGTAGTCAGCTGCCCACCGGGGAGCTGTTTTTT.

The rearrangement joins TRBV4-2 to TRBJ1-6, with a tentative D call TRBD1 (6 bases). Trimming pared 3 bases from V and 10 bases from J, leaving 16 bases between. The CDR3 totals 15 residues. Germline CDR1 LGHNA, CDR2 YNFKEQ. For the CDR3, the DNA is TGTGCCAGCAGCCAGACCGGGACATTAAAGTCACCCCTCCACTTT. Translation: CASSQTGTLKSPLHF.

The chain combines TRBV2 with TRBJ1-5; 7 bases line up with TRBD1. Germline lookup yields CDR1 SNHLY and CDR2 FYNNEI. This CDR3 spans 16 amino acids. V lost 5 bases, J lost 4 bases, and 11 bases stayed unmatched. The CDR3 protein is CASSREGAGANQPQHF. The DNA for the CDR3 is TGTGCCAGCAGTCGGGAGGGGGCGGGGGCGAATCAGCCCCAGCATTTT. The full variable domain, completed using reference TRBV2 and TRBJ1-5, is EPEVTQTPSHQVTQMGQEVILRCVPISNHLYFYWYRQILGQKVEFLVSFYNNEISEKSEIFDDQFSVERPDGSNFTLKIRSTKLEDSAMYFCASSREGAGANQPQHFGDGTRLSIL.

The chain employs TRBV4-1 and TRBJ2-1, with 7 bases identical to TRBD1. In germline, CDR1 is MGHRA, CDR2 YSYEKL. Germline trimming cut 4 bases from V and 8 bases from J; bases unmatched to any gene: 11. The CDR3 covers 15 residues. CDR3: CASSLSTTGIDEQFF. The CDR3 coding sequence is TGCGCCAGCAGCCTCAGCACGACAGGGATTGATGAGCAGTTCTTC.